This T cell receptor (beta chain) came from a study of CD8+CD57+ T cells in acquired aplastic anemia. Profiling of TCR beta VDJ combinations and CDR3 sequences used genomic DNA as template. One entry per CDR3 protein, called by TCRdb with MiXCR from the reads. The table lists hundreds of thousands of distinct CDR3 sequences, roughly half of them singletons, with roughly 8% in the top ten. CDR1 and CDR2 (germline): SGHDT, YYEEEE. Trimming left V 4 bases short and J 8 bases short, with 16 bases between. The length of the CDR3 is 14 residues. This clonotype occurred once. The sequence was obtained from a human donor with severe aplastic anemia or a healthy control (not recorded which). The sample consisted of sorted CD4+, CD8+, or CD8+CD57+ T cells (not recorded which) from PBMCs. This rearrangement joins TRBV5-6 to TRBJ1-3; no firm D call. DNA of the CDR3: TGTGCCAGCAGCATGCCAGGAATGCTAGACACCATATATTTT. As protein: CASSMPGMLDTIYF.